One and the same sample provided the 28 T cell receptor beta chains below, sequenced in a study of blood T cell repertoires in COVID-19. Libraries were prepared by immunoSEQ multiplex PCR; TCRdb keeps only in-frame clonotypes and omits some of them. There are 200,000 to 250,000 clones in the sample; over 80% occur only once, and over 1% lies in the top ten. What was sequenced was peripheral blood. All receptors derive from a woman in her twenties or thirties with COVID-19, enrolled during active disease.

The CDR3 DNA follows: TGCAGCGTGCTACGGGTCCTGAACACTGAAGCTTTCTTT. As protein: CSVLRVLNTEAFF. The rearrangement links TRBV29-1 to TRBJ1-1; D is unclear. V was pared by 6 bases and J by 0 bases, with 11 bases between. This CDR3 spans 13 amino acids. CDR1 SQVTM and CDR2 ANQGSEA come from the germline V gene. The complete variable domain, with remaining parts taken from reference TRBV29-1 and TRBJ1-1, reads SAVISQKPSRDICQRGTSLTIQCQVDSQVTMMFWYRQQPGQSLTLIATANQGSEATYESGFVIDKFPISRPNLTFSTLTVSNMSPEDSSIYLCSVLRVLNTEAFFGQGTRLTVV.

This clone was detected only once. The chain couples TRBV28 to TRBJ1-2; D unclear. The length of the CDR3 is 11 residues. CDR1 and CDR2 from the germline V gene are MDHEN and SYDVKM. V was shortened by 4 bases and J by 4 bases, with 4 bases between the two germline ends. Written as DNA, the CDR3 is TGTGCCAGCAGTTACACCTATGGCTACACCTTC. Its protein product is CASSYTYGYTF.

The chain links TRBV5-1 to TRBJ2-2, with D possibly TRBD1 on 5 matching bases. Germline CDR1 reads SGHRS; CDR2 reads YFSETQ. The germline V and J ends were trimmed by 0 bases and 5 bases, with 8 bases remaining between them. The CDR3 length is 14 residues. This CDR3 is CASSLGAGTGELFF. CDR3 DNA: TGCGCCAGCAGCTTGGGCGCAGGGACCGGGGAGCTGTTTTTT.

This chain uses TRBV2 with TRBJ1-6; tentatively, D is TRBD1 (6 bases). CDR3 length: 14 residues. Trimming cost V 4 bases and J 17 bases, with 21 bases left between them. Germline V gene sequence: CDR1 SNHLY, CDR2 FYNNEI. The CDR3 protein is CASSVTFQDRPVHF. CDR3 in DNA: TGTGCCAGCAGTGTTACTTTTCAAGACAGGCCCGTCCACTTT.

The chain combines TRBV19 with TRBJ2-2; possible D gene TRBD1, 6 bases. The CDR3 extends over 12 amino acids. Germline V gene sequence: CDR1 LNHDA, CDR2 SQIVND (reference sequence). V gave up 5 bases and J gave up 6 bases, with 7 bases separating them. CDR3 coding DNA: TGTGCCAGTAGTTACAGGGCCGGGGAGCTGTTTTTT. Protein product: CASSYRAGELFF.

The J gene is TRBJ1-3, the V gene TRBV3-1 (or the pseudogene TRBV3-2), with D possibly TRBD1 on 5 matching bases. Germline V gene lookup returns CDR1 LGHDT and CDR2 YNNKEL (reference sequence). The CDR3 is 15 residues long. V lost 1 base and J 5 bases, leaving 12 bases between the germline ends. The CDR3 region has the DNA TGTGCCAGCAGCCAAGGTCAGGGAGGGCGAAACACCATATATTTT. Amino acid sequence: CASSQGQGGRNTIYF.

The gene calls are TRBV27 and TRBJ1-5; 8 bases are shared with TRBD1. The CDR3 is made up of 14 amino acids. The V gene end was trimmed by 5 bases and the J gene end by 6 bases; junction bases not matched to a gene: 6. Germline CDR1 is MNHEY and CDR2 is SMNVEV (reference sequence). The CDR3 loop reads CASSMTGEVQPQHF. CDR3 in DNA: TGTGCCAGCAGTATGACAGGGGAGGTTCAGCCCCAGCATTTT.

The chain recombines TRBV18 with TRBJ1-6; 9 bases line up with TRBD1. Germline lookup yields CDR1 KGHSH and CDR2 LQKENI. This CDR3 has 17 amino acids. V lost 2 bases to trimming and J lost 7 bases; unmatched junction nucleotides: 9. The CDR3 protein is CASSPSGQGTLNSPLHF. The CDR3 DNA reads as TGTGCCAGCTCACCAAGTGGACAGGGGACTCTAAATTCACCCCTCCACTTT. The entire variable domain, with the rest obtained from reference TRBV18 and TRBJ1-6, is as follows: NAGVMQNPRHLVRRRGQEARLRCSPMKGHSHVYWYRQLPEEGLKFMVYLQKENIIDESGMPKERFSAEFPKEGPSILRIQQVVRGDSAAYFCASSPSGQGTLNSPLHFGNGTRLTVT.

The chain links TRBV5-3 to TRBJ2-6; the match to TRBD2 covers 7 bases. TRBV5-3 is given ORF status, its function remaining uncertain. This CDR3 has 17 amino acids. Germline trimming cut 4 bases from V and 0 bases from J; bases unmatched to any gene: 7. The CDR3 here is CARSQIAGHSGANVLTF. The DNA of the CDR3 is TGTGCCAGAAGCCAGATAGCGGGCCACTCTGGGGCCAACGTCCTGACTTTC.

The V and J genes are TRBV6-2 or TRBV6-3 and TRBJ2-2; 8 bases align to TRBD2. This CDR3 is 17 amino acids long. V shed 4 bases and J 6 bases; nucleotides not matched to a gene: 13. Germline CDR1 MNHEY, CDR2 SVGEGT. The CDR3 sequence: CASSSPLGGGFSGELFF. CDR3 DNA: TGTGCCAGCAGTTCGCCCCTTGGCGGGGGGTTTTCCGGGGAGCTGTTTTTT.

In this sample, this clone turned up a few times. The chain couples TRBV10-3 to TRBJ2-7, with TRBD2 matching 10 bases. Germline CDR1 and CDR2: ENHRY and SYGVKD. V was pared by 5 bases and J by 3 bases, with 19 bases of the junction left unmatched. The CDR3 length is 19 residues. CDR3 in DNA: TGTGCCATCAGTTCAACTCTAGCGGGAGAGTCAAAGTCCTTCTACGAGCAGTACTTC. Its translation is CAISSTLAGESKSFYEQYF.

The chain recombines TRBV7-6 with TRBJ2-7; 12 positions agree with TRBD2. Germline V gene data show CDR1 as SGHVS and CDR2 as FNYEAQ. J was trimmed by 2 bases and V by 1 base; bases with no gene match: 3. The length of the CDR3 is 16 residues. DNA for the CDR3: TGTGCCAGCAGCTTAGGGACTAGCGGGGCTGCCTACGAGCAGTACTTC. The encoded protein is CASSLGTSGAAYEQYF.

The V and J genes are TRBV2 and TRBJ1-2, with D hard to call. This CDR3 contains 12 residues. Trimming took off 2 bases at V and 5 bases at J, with 6 bases between the two ends. The germline V gene has CDR1 SNHLY and CDR2 FYNNEI. CDR3 nucleotide sequence: TGTGCCAGCAGTGAACCAGCGTATGGCTACACCTTC. Its translation is CASSEPAYGYTF. The complete variable domain, with remaining parts taken from reference TRBV2 and TRBJ1-2, reads EPEVTQTPSHQVTQMGQEVILRCVPISNHLYFYWYRQILGQKVEFLVSFYNNEISEKSEIFDDQFSVERPDGSNFTLKIRSTKLEDSAMYFCASSEPAYGYTFGSGTRLTVV.

The chain combines TRBV2 with TRBJ1-2, with D maybe TRBD1 (6 bases). Germline V gene sequence: CDR1 SNHLY, CDR2 FYNNEI. The CDR3 is 15 residues long. Between the trimmed V and J ends, which lost 5 bases and 4 bases, there was a span of 17 bases. The CDR3 spells CASSPTGRSIYGYTF. The CDR3 DNA reads as TGTGCCAGCAGTCCGACAGGAAGGTCGATCTATGGCTACACCTTC.

The J gene is TRBJ2-7, the V gene TRBV30, with D possibly being TRBD2 (6 bases). Between the trimmed V and J ends, which lost 2 bases and 5 bases, there was a span of 13 bases. This CDR3 has 13 residues. Germline V gene data show CDR1 as GTSNPN and CDR2 as SVGIG (reference sequence). The CDR3 bases are TGTGCCTGGAGTTATGAGGAGCGGGACGAGCAGTACTTC. It is translated as CAWSYEERDEQYF.

The chain is built from TRBV7-2 and TRBJ1-5; D perhaps matches TRBD1 (5 bases). V was pared by 2 bases and J by 1 base, with 12 bases between. CDR3 length: 16 residues. From germline, CDR1 is SGHTA and CDR2 FQGNSA. For the CDR3, the DNA is TGTGCCAGCAGCTTACGCCTTGGACAAAGCAATCAGCCCCAGCATTTT. Translated, it gives CASSLRLGQSNQPQHF.

The V call is TRBV7-2, the J call TRBJ2-7; TRBD1 is a possible D gene (5 bases). This CDR3 spans 14 amino acids. Per the germline V gene, CDR1 is SGHTA and CDR2 is FQGNSA. Trimming left V 1 base short and J 5 bases short, with 12 bases between. CDR3 region: CASSLVGQSHEQYF. DNA of the CDR3: TGTGCCAGCAGCTTAGTCGGACAATCCCACGAGCAGTACTTC.

The J gene is TRBJ1-3, the V gene TRBV7-2; 12 nucleotides match TRBD1. Germline lookup yields CDR1 SGHTA and CDR2 FQGNSA. J gave up 4 bases and V 0 bases, and 7 bases lay outside the gene matches. The CDR3 has 18 amino acids. For the CDR3, the DNA is TGTGCCAGCAGCTTAGCAGGAGGGGACAGGGGGCTCGGAAACACCATATATTTT. This encodes CASSLAGGDRGLGNTIYF.

A single count supports this clone. V gene TRBV6-5 combines with J gene TRBJ2-3; 9 bases agree with TRBD2. This CDR3 spans 14 amino acids. Losses at the gene ends were 8 bases for V and 1 base for J; bases not matched to a gene: 4. The germline V gene encodes CDR1 MNHEY and CDR2 SVGAGI. Written as DNA, the CDR3 is TGTGCCAGCGGACGGACTAGCGGCACAGATACGCAGTATTTT. Encoded protein: CASGRTSGTDTQYF.

This sequence joins TRBV7-2 and TRBJ2-3; 7 bases line up with TRBD2. Trimming took 5 bases from V and 1 from J; bases not matched to a gene: 6. Germline V gene data show CDR1 as SGHTA and CDR2 as FQGNSA. The CDR3 extends over 15 amino acids. The DNA of the CDR3 is TGTGCCAGCAGCCGTAGCGGGCACCGCACAGATACGCAGTATTTT. As protein: CASSRSGHRTDTQYF.

The chain has TRBV11-2 and TRBJ2-7, with no clear D. CDR3 length: 16 amino acids. Germline CDR1 SGHAT, CDR2 FQNNGV. Trimming removed 1 base from V and 5 bases from J, with 18 bases in between. The CDR3 loop reads CASSLGPRQDSNEQYF. For the CDR3, the DNA is TGTGCCAGCAGCTTAGGTCCCAGGCAGGATTCTAACGAGCAGTACTTC.

This chain joins TRBV6-6 and TRBJ2-5; 9 bases are a match to TRBD2. This CDR3 is built from 15 residues. Germline V gene lookup returns CDR1 MNHNY and CDR2 SVGAGI (reference sequence). The V gene end was trimmed by 0 bases and the J gene end by 5 bases; junction bases not matched to a gene: 4. The CDR3 DNA reads TGTGCCAGCAGTTACTCAGCGGGGGGTGGGGAGACCCAGTACTTC. Protein: CASSYSAGGGETQYF.

V gene TRBV4-3 combines with J gene TRBJ2-3, with a tentative D call TRBD2 (6 bases). Germline CDR1 is LGHNA and CDR2 is YSLEER. Trimming pared 4 bases from V and 5 bases from J, leaving 16 bases between. The CDR3 extends over 15 amino acids. CDR3 nucleotides: TGCGCCAGCAGCCCCCGGGACTTGCCTGGAGATACGCAGTATTTT. Encoded protein: CASSPRDLPGDTQYF.

The rearrangement joins TRBV11-2 to TRBJ2-1; 11 bases align to TRBD2. This CDR3 is built from 15 residues. V shed 5 bases, J shed 6 bases, and the junction held 6 bases outside the gene matches. Germline CDR1 and CDR2: SGHAT and FQNNGV. The CDR3 spells CASSPTGTSGNEQFF. For the CDR3, the DNA is TGTGCCAGCAGCCCGACCGGGACTAGCGGCAATGAGCAGTTCTTC. The variable domain in full, completed from reference TRBV11-2 and TRBJ2-1, reads EAGVAQSPRYKIIEKRQSVAFWCNPISGHATLYWYQQILGQGPKLLIQFQNNGVVDDSQLPKDRFSAERLKGVDSTLKIQPAKLEDSAVYLCASSPTGTSGNEQFFGPGTRLTVL.

This sequence joins TRBV9 and TRBJ2-3; a possible D gene is TRBD2 (7 bases). Germline V gene sequence: CDR1 SGDLS, CDR2 YYNGEE. The V end lost 5 bases, the J end lost 1 base, and 14 bases lay between the germline ends. This CDR3 is 15 amino acids long. This chain's CDR3 is CASRRGGRGTDTQYF. As DNA, the CDR3 is TGTGCCAGCAGGAGGGGGGGCAGGGGCACAGATACGCAGTATTTT.

The chain combines TRBV3-1 (or the pseudogene TRBV3-2) with TRBJ2-3; no reliable D call. Germline loops: CDR1 LGHDT, CDR2 YNNKEL (reference sequence). V was cut by 0 bases and J by 6 bases, with 7 bases left in between. The CDR3 contains 13 residues. The CDR3 DNA is TGTGCCAGCAGCCAAGATTATGCGGATACGCAGTATTTT. Its translation is CASSQDYADTQYF.

V and J are TRBV19 and TRBJ2-2; the D gene is possibly TRBD2 (6 bases). The V end lost 6 bases, the J end lost 6 bases, and 20 bases lay between the germline ends. This CDR3 is built from 16 residues. From germline, CDR1 is LNHDA and CDR2 SQIVND (reference sequence). CDR3 in DNA: TGTGCCAGTAGATTGGAGTCGGGGAGGCGATCCGGGGAGCTGTTTTTT. This gives the protein CASRLESGRRSGELFF.

This clone showed up just a few times. The chain links TRBV10-1 to TRBJ1-6; tentatively, D is TRBD1 (5 bases). The CDR3 has 13 residues. Germline values: CDR1 WNHNN, CDR2 SYGVQD (reference sequence). The V and J ends lost 6 bases and 6 bases respectively, with 9 bases between them. In DNA form, the CDR3 reads TGCGCCAGCAGCCGACAGACTAATTCACCCCTCCACTTT. Its translation: CASSRQTNSPLHF.